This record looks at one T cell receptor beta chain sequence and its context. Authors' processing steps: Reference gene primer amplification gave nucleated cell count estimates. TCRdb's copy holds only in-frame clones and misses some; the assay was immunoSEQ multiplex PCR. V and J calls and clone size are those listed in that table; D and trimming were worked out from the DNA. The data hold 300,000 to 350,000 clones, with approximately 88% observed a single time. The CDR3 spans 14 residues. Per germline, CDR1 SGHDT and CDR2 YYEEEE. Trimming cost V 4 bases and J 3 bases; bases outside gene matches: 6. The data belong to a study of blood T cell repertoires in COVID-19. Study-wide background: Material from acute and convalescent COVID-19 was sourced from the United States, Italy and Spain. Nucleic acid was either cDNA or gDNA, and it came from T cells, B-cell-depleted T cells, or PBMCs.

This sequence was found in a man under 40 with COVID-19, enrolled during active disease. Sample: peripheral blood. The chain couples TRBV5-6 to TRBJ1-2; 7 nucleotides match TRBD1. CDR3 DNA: TGTGCCAGCAGCGAACGACAGGGCTACTATGGCTACACCTTC. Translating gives CASSERQGYYGYTF.